Listed here are 29 T cell receptor beta chains from one sample, sequenced in a study of cytomegalovirus exposure and HLA in healthy donors. The PCR had 60 Vbeta and 13 Jbeta primers. Assay used: immunoSEQ multiplex PCR; TCRdb lists only in-frame clones, some missing. The sample lists roughly 140,000 clones; approximately 80% were seen once. The sample was PBMCs. All receptors come from a woman between 18 and 30 years old in good health and CMV-seropositive.

The chain uses TRBV7-2 and TRBJ2-2; no clear D. This CDR3 contains 13 residues. Trimming stripped 5 bases from V and 1 base from J, with 5 bases between. Germline V gene sequence: CDR1 SGHTA, CDR2 FQGNSA. CDR3 sequence: CASSVMNTGELFF. In DNA form, the CDR3 reads TGTGCCAGCAGCGTCATGAACACCGGGGAGCTGTTTTTT.

Only a few counts were recorded for this clone. The chain uses TRBV15 and TRBJ1-5; D perhaps matches TRBD1 (5 bases). Trimming pared 2 bases from V and 4 bases from J, leaving 21 bases between. Germline CDR1 is LNHNV and CDR2 is YYDKDF (reference sequence). The CDR3 is 18 residues long. DNA for the CDR3: TGTGCCACCAGCAGATCTGGAACGGCGGGGCCTCTTAATCAGCCCCAGCATTTT. Encoded protein: CATSRSGTAGPLNQPQHF. The complete variable domain, with remaining parts taken from reference TRBV15 and TRBJ1-5, reads DAMVIQNPRYQVTQFGKPVTLSCSQTLNHNVMYWYQQKSSQAPKLLFHYYDKDFNNEADTPDNFQSRRPNTSFCFLDIRSPGLGDTAMYLCATSRSGTAGPLNQPQHFGDGTRLSIL.

This rearrangement joins TRBV2 to TRBJ1-1, with TRBD1 matching 7 bases. The V gene end was trimmed by 6 bases and the J gene end by 6 bases; junction bases not matched to a gene: 10. The CDR3 is 14 residues long. Germline V CDR1 and CDR2: SNHLY, FYNNEI. The CDR3 DNA reads TGTGCCAGCAGACCCACTTACACAGGGGCTGAAGCTTTCTTT. Encoded protein: CASRPTYTGAEAFF.

This sequence joins TRBV6-4 and TRBJ2-6, with no clear D. This CDR3 is built from 17 residues. The V end lost 0 bases, the J end lost 1 base, and 10 bases lay between the germline ends. CDR1 MRHNA and CDR2 SNTAGT come from the germline V gene. CDR3 DNA sequence: TGTGCCAGCAGTGACTCAGACGGAGTGTCTGGGGCCAACGTCCTGACTTTC. Its protein is CASSDSDGVSGANVLTF.

The V gene is TRBV7-2, the J gene TRBJ2-1, with 10 nucleotides matching TRBD2. CDR1 is SGHTA, CDR2 FQGNSA, per germline. CDR3 length: 15 amino acids. The V and J ends lost 5 bases and 6 bases, in that order; junction bases with no gene match: 7. The CDR3 DNA reads TGTGCCAGCAGCCGCGAGCGGGGGGGAGGCAATGAGCAGTTCTTC. It is translated as CASSRERGGGNEQFF.

This chain joins TRBV7-9 and TRBJ1-2, with D perhaps matching TRBD1 (5 bases). The V gene lost 5 bases and the J gene lost 6 bases, with 16 bases spanning the gap. The CDR3 has 14 amino acids. The V gene's germline CDR1 is SEHNR and CDR2 FQNEAQ (reference sequence). The CDR3 bases are TGTGCCAGCAGCGCAGGGCGACAGATTGATGGCTACACCTTC. Its translation: CASSAGRQIDGYTF.

Comments on this clone: Sequence at one end of the junction differs from germline and may be a read error. The chain combines TRBV6-6 with TRBJ2-7, with D unclear. CDR3 length: 12 amino acids. Germline assignment: CDR1 MNHNY and CDR2 SVGAGI (reference sequence). The CDR3 DNA reads as TGTGCCAGCACTTTACCCTACGGCGGCCTGGACTTC. Translated: CASTLPYGGLDF.

The gene calls are TRBV28 and TRBJ2-3, with D possibly being TRBD1 (6 bases). This CDR3 region has 14 residues. Germline CDR1 reads MDHEN; CDR2 reads SYDVKM. V gave up 4 bases and J gave up 2 bases, with 10 bases separating them. The DNA of the CDR3 is TGTGCCAGCAGTTCAGGGGCAATCACAGATACGCAGTATTTT. This translates into CASSSGAITDTQYF.

The chain carries TRBV7-6 and TRBJ2-3; 7 bases fit TRBD2. The CDR3 is 16 amino acids. Trimming removed 1 base from V and 2 bases from J; junction bases left unmatched: 6. Germline V gene lookup returns CDR1 SGHVS and CDR2 FNYEAQ. CDR3 loop: CASSLGARGTTDTQYF. CDR3 bases: TGTGCCAGCAGCTTAGGGGCGCGGGGGACCACAGATACGCAGTATTTT.

This clone was counted between two and nine times. In DNA form, the CDR3 reads TGTGCCAGCAGCTCTACAGGGGGCGCGGTCCATGAGCAGTTCTTC. It is translated as CASSSTGGAVHEQFF. This chain connects TRBV11-3 to TRBJ2-1; the match to TRBD1 covers 9 bases. The junction had 9 bases not matched to a gene; V was cut back by 4 bases and J by 8 bases. Germline lookup yields CDR1 SGHNT and CDR2 YENEEA. The CDR3 consists of 15 residues.

V and J are TRBV28 and TRBJ1-4; D perhaps matches TRBD1 (6 bases). The CDR3 runs 15 residues. Looked up from germline, CDR1 is MDHEN and CDR2 is SYDVKM. V was shortened by 5 bases and J by 1 base, with 11 bases between the two germline ends. The CDR3 sequence is CASSQGRGTNEKLFF. The DNA of the CDR3 is TGTGCCAGCAGTCAGGGGAGGGGAACTAATGAAAAACTGTTTTTT.

The chain carries TRBV7-6 and TRBJ1-3, with 8 bases fitting TRBD1. Germline V gene lookup returns CDR1 SGHVS and CDR2 FNYEAQ. J gave up 1 base and V 4 bases, and 6 bases lay outside the gene matches. The CDR3 has 16 residues. This chain's CDR3 is CASSSGQGFSGNTIYF. For the CDR3, the DNA is TGTGCCAGCAGCTCTGGACAGGGCTTTTCTGGAAACACCATATATTTT. The full variable domain, its missing parts supplied by reference TRBV7-6 and TRBJ1-3, is GAGVSQSPRYKVTKRGQDVALRCDPISGHVSLYWYRQALGQGPEFLTYFNYEAQQDKSGLPNDRFSAERPEGSISTLTIQRTEQRDSAMYRCASSSGQGFSGNTIYFGEGSWLTVV.

J is TRBJ2-7 and V is TRBV29-1; possible D gene TRBD1, 6 bases. V was clipped by 4 bases and J by 0 bases, with 19 bases between them. This CDR3 has 16 amino acids. Germline V lookup: CDR1 SQVTM, CDR2 ANQGSEA. The CDR3 coding sequence is TGCAGCGTTGTGCGGCAGGGGCGGGCTCTCTCCTACGAGCAGTACTTC. It is translated as CSVVRQGRALSYEQYF.

This chain joins TRBV30 and TRBJ1-2; 10 positions agree with TRBD1. Germline V lookup: CDR1 GTSNPN, CDR2 SVGIG (reference sequence). V dropped 4 bases and J dropped 7; count of bases not matched to a gene: 18. This CDR3 is 17 amino acids long. CDR3 sequence reads: CAWKKGQGKKGSSGYTF. CDR3 sequence (DNA): TGTGCCTGGAAAAAGGGACAGGGGAAGAAGGGGTCGTCTGGCTACACCTTC.

This clone was seen a few times. The chain combines TRBV5-4 with TRBJ1-2; D perhaps matches TRBD1 (6 bases). Trimming cost V 1 base and J 0 bases, with 19 bases left between them. CDR1 is SGHNT and CDR2 is YYREEE in the germline V gene (reference sequence). The CDR3 sequence is 18 residues long. The CDR3 here is CASSLWGRGARSNYGYTF. DNA of the CDR3: TGTGCCAGCAGCTTGTGGGGGCGTGGGGCACGATCTAACTATGGCTACACCTTC.

This chain connects TRBV5-5 to TRBJ1-2, with TRBD1 matching over 9 bases. Germline-derived CDR1 and CDR2 are SGHKS and YYEKEE (reference sequence). V gave up 5 bases and J gave up 5 bases; unmatched junction bases: 7. The CDR3 is 14 amino acids. The CDR3 reads CASRLDRGGYGYTF. The CDR3 DNA reads as TGTGCCAGCAGGCTGGACAGGGGAGGTTATGGCTACACCTTC.

The gene calls are TRBV6-1 and TRBJ2-3; D not resolved. Trimming took off 7 bases at V and 3 bases at J, with 8 bases between the two ends. The CDR3 sequence is 12 residues long. Germline lookup yields CDR1 MNHNS and CDR2 SASEGT. DNA for the CDR3: TGTGCCAGCAATAGCTATACAGATACGCAGTATTTT. Amino acid sequence: CASNSYTDTQYF.

This rearrangement joins TRBV5-8 to TRBJ1-5; unclear D gene. In germline, CDR1 is SGHTS, CDR2 YDEGEE. Trimming shortened V by 5 bases and J by 9 bases, and 21 bases separated the two germline ends. This CDR3 is 15 amino acids long. Here the CDR3 DNA reads TGTGCCAGCAGTCTGAGGCCGGCTCAATCCGGGCCCCAGCATTTT. Translating gives CASSLRPAQSGPQHF. Using reference TRBV5-8 and TRBJ1-5 for the parts outside the CDR3, the full variable domain is EAGVTQSPTHLIKTRGQQATLRCSPISGHTSVYWYQQALGLGLQFLLWYDEGEERNRGNFPPRFSGRQFPNYSSELNVNALELEDSALYLCASSLRPAQSGPQHFGDGTRLSIL.

The sample holds a few counts of this clone. V usage is TRBV19 and J usage is TRBJ1-5, with 10 positions matching TRBD1. The V segment lost 5 bases and the J segment 0 bases; nucleotides outside the gene matches: 7. Germline V lookup: CDR1 LNHDA, CDR2 SQIVND (reference sequence). This CDR3 region has 17 residues. This CDR3 reads CASSAPGQGHSNQPQHF. In nucleotides, the CDR3 is TGTGCCAGTAGTGCCCCGGGACAGGGGCATAGCAATCAGCCCCAGCATTTT.

This clone was counted once. CDR3 residues: CASSLLDRDSYNEQFF. In DNA form, the CDR3 reads TGTGCCAGCAGCTTGTTGGACCGGGACTCCTACAATGAGCAGTTCTTC. The rearrangement joins TRBV7-2 to TRBJ2-1; TRBD2 is a possible D gene (5 bases). The CDR3 has 16 residues. V was cut by 3 bases and J by 0 bases, with 12 bases left in between. Germline CDR1 reads SGHTA; CDR2 reads FQGNSA.

This chain links TRBV15 with TRBJ2-5, with D perhaps TRBD2 (6 bases). The end of the DNA is better explained by TRBJ2-7, so the J call may be wrong. The V gene's germline CDR1 is LNHNV and CDR2 YYDKDF (reference sequence). CDR3 length: 13 residues. The CDR3 protein is CATSTGSSYEQYF. The DNA of the CDR3 is TGTGCCACCAGCACCGGGAGCTCCTACGAGCAGTACTTC.

The chain combines TRBV5-1 with TRBJ2-2; TRBD1 agrees at 7 bases. The CDR3 runs 15 residues. V shed 0 bases and J 7 bases; nucleotides not matched to a gene: 6. Germline V CDR1 and CDR2: SGHRS, YFSETQ. The CDR3 loop reads CASSLEGQFVGELFF. The CDR3 DNA reads TGCGCCAGCAGCTTGGAGGGACAGTTCGTCGGGGAGCTGTTTTTT.

This chain joins TRBV6-1 and TRBJ2-7; TRBD2 matches 9 bases. In germline, CDR1 is MNHNS, CDR2 SASEGT. Germline trimming cut 4 bases from V and 7 bases from J; bases unmatched to any gene: 11. This CDR3 is built from 15 residues. CDR3 coding DNA: TGTGCCAGCAGTGCCCTGCGGGGGGGCTCCGGTGAGCAGTACTTC. It encodes CASSALRGGSGEQYF.

The V and J genes are TRBV6-8 and TRBJ1-6; no clear D gene. The V gene lost 2 bases and the J gene lost 0 bases, with 17 bases spanning the gap. This CDR3 has 19 amino acids. Germline assignment: CDR1 MNHGY and CDR2 SAAAGT. CDR3 bases: TGTGCCAGCAGTTACATTTCTATGGTTAGAACCTCCTATAATTCACCCCTCCACTTT. As protein: CASSYISMVRTSYNSPLHF.

V gene TRBV5-8 combines with J gene TRBJ2-7, with 9 bases lining up with TRBD2. This CDR3 spans 17 amino acids. V was pared by 2 bases and J by 5 bases, with 14 bases of the junction left unmatched. Germline V gives CDR1 SGHTS, CDR2 YDEGEE. The CDR3, as DNA: TGTGCCAGCAGCTTATGGGCTGGGACTAGCAACTCAAACGAGCAGTACTTC. Its translation is CASSLWAGTSNSNEQYF.

The rearrangement links TRBV4-1 to TRBJ1-1; 8 bases are a match to TRBD1. The CDR3 sequence is 15 residues long. Germline assignment: CDR1 MGHRA and CDR2 YSYEKL. V lost 4 bases and J lost 1; bases outside the gene matches: 5. The CDR3 here is CASSPPDRGNTEAFF. DNA of the CDR3: TGCGCCAGCAGCCCCCCAGACAGGGGGAACACTGAAGCTTTCTTT.

This chain links TRBV7-8 with TRBJ1-2; 9 bases are a match to TRBD1. In germline, CDR1 is SGHVS, CDR2 FQNEAQ. Losses at the gene ends were 2 bases for V and 3 bases for J; bases not matched to a gene: 19. This CDR3 is 20 amino acids long. In nucleotides, the CDR3 is TGTGCCAGCAGCTTAATAAGGCTATGGGACAGGGAGGGCGTGGACTATGGCTACACCTTC. Protein: CASSLIRLWDREGVDYGYTF. The full variable domain, in which reference TRBV7-8 and TRBJ1-2 provide the parts outside the CDR3, is GAGVSQSPRYKVAKRGQDVALRCDPISGHVSLFWYQQALGQGPEFLTYFQNEAQLDKSGLPSDRFFAERPEGSVSTLKIQRTQQEDSAVYLCASSLIRLWDREGVDYGYTFGSGTRLTVV.

V is TRBV2 and J is TRBJ2-1; D may be TRBD2 (5 bases). Germline V gives CDR1 SNHLY, CDR2 FYNNEI. The V and J ends lost 9 bases and 9 bases respectively, with 15 bases between them. CDR3 length: 12 amino acids. DNA for the CDR3: TGTGCCAGGGCGGACTTTCCGGGTGAGCAGTTCTTC. This codes for CARADFPGEQFF. The full variable domain, with the rest looked up from reference TRBV2 and TRBJ2-1, is EPEVTQTPSHQVTQMGQEVILRCVPISNHLYFYWYRQILGQKVEFLVSFYNNEISEKSEIFDDQFSVERPDGSNFTLKIRSTKLEDSAMYFCARADFPGEQFFGPGTRLTVL.

The chain recombines TRBV6-1 with TRBJ1-5, with D unclear. CDR1 and CDR2 from the germline V gene are MNHNS and SASEGT. This CDR3 has 14 amino acids. Trimming shortened V by 6 bases and J by 7 bases, and 16 bases separated the two germline ends. CDR3 coding DNA: TGTGCCAGCAGGCCCCATCCCGAGGAACAGCCCCAGCATTTT. Amino acid sequence: CASRPHPEEQPQHF.